This T cell receptor (beta chain) is from a study of technical replicates of blood from a few donors. V lost 7 bases to trimming and J lost 10 bases; unmatched junction nucleotides: 15. The CDR3 loop spans 15 amino acids. Looked up from germline, CDR1 is MNHEY and CDR2 is SVGAGI. The data were produced by immunoSEQ multiplex PCR, yet TCRdb's version contains in-frame clones alone and is incomplete. The repertoire includes about 84,000 clones, around 93% of them detected once, and 0.24% sits in the top ten. Material for sequencing was T cells isolated from PBMCs. The chain recombines TRBV6-5 with TRBJ2-1, with TRBD1 matching over 8 bases. This clonotype was obtained from a human donor in good health. The DNA of the CDR3 is TGTGCCAGCACCCCGGGCAGGGGGCGGTGGTACGAGCAGTTCTTC. It yields the protein CASTPGRGRWYEQFF.